The source of this T cell receptor (beta chain) is a study of blood T cell repertoires in COVID-19 (dated by TCRdb to between 2020 and 2021). About the study as a whole: Samples from collaborators originated in the United States, Italy and Spain and spanned both the acute and convalescent phases of COVID-19. The prospective study material was composed of cDNA or gDNA derived from T cells, B-cell-depleted T cells, or PBMCs. The dataset comprised deeply sampled blood TCRbeta repertoires from subjects exposed to, actively infected with, or recovered from COVID-19. The repertoires were released in a freely available public database meant as a resource for research on the immune response to SARS-CoV-2. The samples were drawn from two sources: the first 160 participants of the ongoing ImmuneRACE study, and 1,000 to 1,500 subjects contributed by 6 global collaborators. Nearly every sample came with metadata listing a de-identified subject ID, COVID-19 status, age in years and sex. Where available, HLA class I and class II types were obtained from metadata supplied by the sample provider rather than from assay-based typing.

Findings and caveats that apply to the study as a whole: The quantity of clinical and demographic metadata differed by source and by participant and was supplied without curation.

TCRbeta CDR3 regions were amplified from genomic DNA by means of the immunoSEQ Assay, a bias-controlled multiplex PCR. Per the original workflow: The number of nucleated cells in each sample was estimated by amplification of reference gene primers within the assay. Sequence reads were collapsed and filtered to measure the absolute abundance of every unique TCRbeta CDR3 rearrangement. Productive Simpson clonality was computed per sample as the square root of Simpson's diversity index over productive rearrangements. TCRdb's version of the immuneACCESS table is confined to in-frame rearrangements and falls short of the full clone set. An unresolved V gene accounts for under half of the shortfall where checked; the remainder is of unknown origin. V and J calls plus clone size are reproduced from that table; the DNA served to infer D and trimming. A total of around 300,000 clones appear in this sample, 90% of them only once. Of the sample, about 1.8% is held by the ten largest clones.

V is trimmed back by 2 bases and J by 5 bases, and the junction contains 6 bases that no gene match accounts for. Inclusive of the bounding cysteine and phenylalanine, the CDR3 is 16 residues long. This entry keeps only the CDR3 DNA: 48 bases, framed from base 1. The germline V gene (reference sequence) gives CDR1 as LNHNV and CDR2 as YYDKDF. In the case of this clone: Its antigen is unknown. No base qualities exist here, and no much larger clone lies one base off it.

Participants in the prospective study were aged roughly 18 to 89 years, lived in under 30 United States geographic areas, and enrolled through a virtual design. Cohort assignment in the prospective study relied on participant-reported clinical history from a screening survey and a study questionnaire. In the prospective study, mobile phlebotomists collected whole blood, serum and a nasopharyngeal or oropharyngeal swab from each participant. Additional blood draws and questionnaires over an approximately 2-month period could optionally be provided by prospective study participants. Before DNA extraction, prospective study blood samples were shipped either frozen or at room temperature.

This TCR derives from a woman aged 18-29 years with acute COVID-19. Recombination linked TRBV15 to TRBJ1-5, with 10 central nucleotides matching TRBD1. The sample was PBMCs or T cells enriched from blood (not recorded which). The CDR3 region has the sequence CATSRPGDRGYQPQHF. The DNA reads as follows: TGTGCCACCAGCAGACCCGGGGACAGGGGTTATCAGCCCCAGCATTTT.